This TCR beta chain was sequenced in a study of cytomegalovirus exposure and HLA in healthy donors. In regard to this clone: Antigen: not known.

The CDR3 loop spans 15 amino acids. V lost 6 bases to trimming and J lost 7 bases; unmatched junction nucleotides: 16. Germline V gene sequence: CDR1 SGDLS, CDR2 YYNGEE. Study results and caveats: TCR beta V- and J-gene trimming was later associated with a missense DCLRE1C variant. Common viral pathogens seemed to be connected with several of the most significant clusters, according to a later analysis. Cytomegalovirus status was reportedly diagnosed by the classifier with high sensitivity and specificity.

The PCR had 60 Vbeta and 13 Jbeta primers. Per the original data handling: Later reanalysis found 60 million to 90 million unique TCR beta chains, around 9.9 million of them shared. Measured with immunoSEQ multiplex PCR; TCRdb has only the in-frame clones, and not every one. D and trimming come from the DNA, and the V and J calls and clone size come from that table. The table records around 130,000 clones, about 80% of them present only once. The receptor's source is a human donor in good health. The sequenced material came from PBMCs. V gene TRBV9 combines with J gene TRBJ2-7; 7 nucleotides agree with TRBD2. The DNA for the CDR3 is TGTGCCAGCACCGGGGGGAGTTCGCCTCCGGGGGAGCAGTACTTC. Its protein product is CASTGGSSPPGEQYF.